The rows below give T cell receptor beta chains drawn from one sample of a study of blood T cell repertoires in COVID-19. Here immunoSEQ multiplex PCR was the method, and the copy in TCRdb shows in-frame clones only, minus some. The sample carries under 400,000 clones, 86% recorded once. The sample consisted of PBMCs or T cells enriched from blood (not recorded which). These receptors all stem from a woman between 40 and 55 years old with acute COVID-19. The CDR3 runs from the conserved cysteine through the conserved F or W. The D gene is left open where the match is weak. A row's size may be missing; if present it is once, few, many or a size class.

CDR3aa	CDR3nt	j_gene	v_gene	len	abundance	d_gene
CASSLARDRGQTGELFF	TGTGCCAGCAGCTTGGCCCGAGACAGGGGGCAGACCGGGGAGCTGTTTTTT	TRBJ2-2	TRBV5-6	17	-	TRBD1
CASSLGADRQNIQYF	TGTGCCAGCAGCTTAGGAGCGGACAGACAAAACATTCAGTACTTC	TRBJ2-4	TRBV7-2	15	-	-
CASSTGTGGNYGYTF	TGCGCCAGCAGCACAGGGACAGGGGGGAACTATGGCTACACCTTC	TRBJ1-2	TRBV5-1	15	-	TRBD1
CASSEGGWVANYGYTF	TGTGCCAGCAGCGAGGGTGGGTGGGTGGCTAACTATGGCTACACCTTC	TRBJ1-2	TRBV5-4	16	-	-
CALNLRDRRFLSGNTIYF	TGTGCCCTAAACCTCCGGGACAGGAGGTTCCTCTCTGGAAACACCATATATTTT	TRBJ1-3	TRBV10-3	18	-	TRBD1
CASSLVAGAAGPTDTQYF	TGTGCCAGCAGTTTAGTTGCGGGGGCCGCAGGTCCCACAGATACGCAGTATTTT	TRBJ2-3	TRBV27	18	-	-
CASSLGELNTEAFF	TGCGCCAGCAGCTTAGGAGAGTTGAACACTGAAGCTTTCTTT	TRBJ1-1	TRBV5-1	14	-	-
CASSAGSDYSEAFF	TGTGCCAGCAGTGCGGGCAGCGACTATTCCGAAGCTTTCTTT	TRBJ1-1	TRBV2	14	-	-
CSVRTGDVGGYTF	TGCAGCGTTAGGACAGGGGACGTCGGTGGCTACACCTTC	TRBJ1-2	TRBV29-1	13	-	TRBD1
CASGSSSGYTEAFF	TGTGCTAGTGGTTCATCCTCAGGGTACACTGAAGCTTTCTTT	TRBJ1-1	TRBV12-5	14	-	-
CASSVSSTGLGTEAFF	TGCGCCAGCAGCGTCTCCTCTACAGGGTTGGGCACTGAAGCTTTCTTT	TRBJ1-1	TRBV5-1	16	-	-
CAISKIGTGAAGNTIYF	TGTGCCATCAGTAAGATAGGGACAGGGGCTGCAGGAAACACCATATATTTT	TRBJ1-3	TRBV10-3	17	-	TRBD1
CASSSTSGSGYEQFF	TGTGCCAGTAGTTCTACTAGCGGGAGTGGATATGAGCAGTTCTTC	TRBJ2-1	TRBV19	15	-	TRBD2
CASSYSPFRLAGGGGVDEQFF	TGTGCCAGCAGTTACTCCCCCTTTAGATTAGCGGGAGGGGGCGGTGTTGATGAGCAGTTCTTC	TRBJ2-1	TRBV6-2/TRBV6-3	21	once	TRBD2
CAISEGTGVGETQYF	TGTGCCATCAGTGAGGGGACGGGGGTAGGTGAGACCCAGTACTTC	TRBJ2-5	TRBV10-3	15	-	-
CASSLGQGIYEQYF	TGTGCCAGCAGCTTGGGACAGGGGATCTACGAGCAGTACTTC	TRBJ2-7	TRBV5-8	14	few	TRBD1
CASTGDYNEQFF	TGTGCCAGCACGGGAGACTACAATGAGCAGTTCTTC	TRBJ2-1	TRBV7-9	12	-	-